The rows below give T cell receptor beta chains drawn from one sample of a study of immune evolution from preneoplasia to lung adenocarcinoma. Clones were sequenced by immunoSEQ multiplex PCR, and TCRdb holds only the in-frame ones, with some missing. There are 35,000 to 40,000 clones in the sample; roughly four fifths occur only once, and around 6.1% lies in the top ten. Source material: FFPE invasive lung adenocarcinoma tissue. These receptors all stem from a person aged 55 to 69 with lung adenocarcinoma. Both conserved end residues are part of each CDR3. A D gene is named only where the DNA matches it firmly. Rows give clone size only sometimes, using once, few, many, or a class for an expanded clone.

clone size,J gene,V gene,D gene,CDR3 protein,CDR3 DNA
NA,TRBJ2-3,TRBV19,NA,CASRGRLTDTQYF,TGTGCCAGTAGAGGACGCCTCACAGATACGCAGTATTTT
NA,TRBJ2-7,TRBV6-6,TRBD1,CASRPGQAYEQYF,TGTGCCAGCAGGCCGGGACAGGCCTACGAGCAGTACTTC
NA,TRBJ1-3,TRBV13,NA,CASSPRGRINTIYF,TGTGCCAGCAGCCCCCGGGGAAGGATAAACACCATATATTTT
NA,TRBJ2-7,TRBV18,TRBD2,CASSPGGPPYEQYF,TGTGCCAGCTCACCGGGAGGGCCCCCTTACGAGCAGTACTTC
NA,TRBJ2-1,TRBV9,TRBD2,CASSLTSGRSNEQFF,TGTGCCAGCAGCCTTACTAGCGGGAGAAGCAATGAGCAGTTCTTC
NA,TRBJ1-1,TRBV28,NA,CASTLPGVMNTEAFF,TGTGCCAGCACCCTACCGGGGGTTATGAACACTGAAGCTTTCTTT
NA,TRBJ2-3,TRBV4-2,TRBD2,CASSQASGSPDTQYF,TGTGCCAGCAGCCAAGCTAGCGGGAGTCCAGATACGCAGTATTTT
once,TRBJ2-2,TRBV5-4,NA,CASSPAGLTRNTGELFF,TGTGCCAGCAGTCCCGCTGGGCTGACTAGAAACACCGGGGAGCTGTTTTTT
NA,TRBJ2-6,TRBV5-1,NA,CASSKQSGANVLTF,TGCGCCAGCAGCAAACAGTCCGGGGCCAACGTCCTGACTTTC
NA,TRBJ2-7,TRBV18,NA,CASQKTGQGDGEQYF,TGTGCCAGTCAAAAGACAGGACAAGGCGATGGGGAGCAGTACTTC
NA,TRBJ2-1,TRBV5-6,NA,CASSMGVSYNEQFF,TGTGCCAGCAGCATGGGGGTGTCCTACAATGAGCAGTTCTTC
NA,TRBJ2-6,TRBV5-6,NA,CASSSLSSSGANVLTF,TGTGCCAGCTCCTCACTGTCGAGCTCTGGGGCCAACGTCCTGACTTTC
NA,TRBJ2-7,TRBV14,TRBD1,CASSRTGARYEQYF,TGTGCCAGCTCCCGAACAGGGGCGCGCTACGAGCAGTACTTC
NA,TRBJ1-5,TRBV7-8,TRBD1,CASSRGRDQPQHF,TGTGCCAGCAGTAGGGGGCGCGATCAGCCCCAGCATTTT
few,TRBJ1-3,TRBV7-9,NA,CASRQATGNTIYF,TGTGCCAGCAGACAGGCCACTGGAAACACCATATATTTT
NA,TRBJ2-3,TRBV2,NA,CASMGTDTQYF,TGTGCCAGCATGGGCACAGATACGCAGTATTTT
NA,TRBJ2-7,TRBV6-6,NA,CASSDSVPPPREQYF,TGTGCCAGCAGTGACTCGGTTCCACCCCCCCGCGAGCAGTACTTC
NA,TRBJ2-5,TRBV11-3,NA,CASSLEGVGLETQYF,TGTGCCAGCAGCTTAGAGGGAGTCGGGTTAGAGACCCAGTACTTC
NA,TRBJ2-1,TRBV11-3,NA,CASSLDGSWINEQFF,TGTGCCAGCAGCTTAGACGGCTCCTGGATCAATGAGCAGTTCTTC
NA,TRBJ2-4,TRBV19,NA,CASSIVGIRKNIQYF,TGTGCCAGTAGTATAGTTGGGATTCGAAAAAACATTCAGTACTTC
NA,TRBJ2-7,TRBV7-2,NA,CASSLSSVSYEQYF,TGTGCCAGCAGCTTATCAAGCGTCTCCTACGAGCAGTACTTC
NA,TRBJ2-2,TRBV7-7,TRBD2,CASSPLAGLNTGELFF,TGTGCTAGCAGCCCATTAGCGGGGCTAAACACCGGGGAGCTGTTTTTT
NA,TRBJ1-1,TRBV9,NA,CASSASLRTEAFF,TGTGCCAGCAGCGCCAGCTTGCGCACTGAAGCTTTCTTT
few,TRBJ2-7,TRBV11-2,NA,CASSVGTGEQYF,TGTGCCAGCAGCGTAGGGACCGGGGAGCAGTACTTC
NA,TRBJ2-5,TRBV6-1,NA,CASSELVETQYF,TGTGCCAGCAGTGAATTGGTAGAGACCCAGTACTTC
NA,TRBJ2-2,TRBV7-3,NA,CASMVSGMNTGELFF,TGTGCCAGCATGGTATCCGGGATGAACACCGGGGAGCTGTTTTTT
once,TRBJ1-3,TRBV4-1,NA,CASSRAGRGNSGNTIYF,TGCGCCAGCAGCCGCGCGGGGCGGGGGAACTCTGGAAACACCATATATTTT
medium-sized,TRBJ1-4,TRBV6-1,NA,CASSEPGDGNNEKLFF,TGTGCCAGCAGTGAACCCGGGGATGGGAATAATGAAAAACTGTTTTTT
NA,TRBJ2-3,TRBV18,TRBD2,CASSPVAGRTDTQYF,TGTGCCAGCTCACCCGTAGCGGGGCGCACAGATACGCAGTATTTT
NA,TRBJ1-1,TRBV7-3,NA,CASSYRAGAGYTEAFF,TGTGCCAGCAGCTACCGGGCTGGGGCAGGGTACACTGAAGCTTTCTTT
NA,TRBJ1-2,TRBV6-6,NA,CASSPANDYGYTF,TGTGCCAGCAGTCCTGCAAACGACTATGGCTACACCTTC
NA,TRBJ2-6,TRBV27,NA,CASSPQDSPSGANVLTF,TGTGCCAGCAGTCCTCAGGACAGCCCCTCTGGGGCCAACGTCCTGACTTTC
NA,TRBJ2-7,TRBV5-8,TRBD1,CASSPRTGTYEQYF,TGTGCCAGCAGCCCCCGGACAGGGACCTACGAGCAGTACTTC
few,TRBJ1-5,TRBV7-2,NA,CASSLEGRNQPQHF,TGTGCCAGCAGCTTAGAGGGGAGGAATCAGCCCCAGCATTTT
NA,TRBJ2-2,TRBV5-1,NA,CASSLAGVANTGELFF,TGCGCCAGCAGCTTGGCAGGGGTCGCGAACACCGGGGAGCTGTTTTTT
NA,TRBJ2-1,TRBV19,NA,CASSIFRGPNEQFF,TGTGCCAGTAGTATCTTCCGGGGCCCTAATGAGCAGTTCTTC
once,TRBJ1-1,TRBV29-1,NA,CSVLIGEGTEAFF,TGCAGCGTTCTCATAGGGGAGGGCACTGAAGCTTTCTTT